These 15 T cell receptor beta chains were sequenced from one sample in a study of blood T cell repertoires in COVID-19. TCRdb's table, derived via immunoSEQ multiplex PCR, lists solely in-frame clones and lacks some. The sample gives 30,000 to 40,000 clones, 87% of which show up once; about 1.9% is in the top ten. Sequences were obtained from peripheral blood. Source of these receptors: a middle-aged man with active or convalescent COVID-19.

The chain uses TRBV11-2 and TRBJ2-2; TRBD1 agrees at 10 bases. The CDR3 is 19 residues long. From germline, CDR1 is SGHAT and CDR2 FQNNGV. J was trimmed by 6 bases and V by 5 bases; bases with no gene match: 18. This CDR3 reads CASSPGQGRLSGWAGELFF. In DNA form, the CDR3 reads TGTGCCAGCAGCCCGGGACAGGGGCGATTATCGGGATGGGCCGGGGAGCTGTTTTTT.

CDR3 region: CASSVDSGLAGSEETQYF. In nucleotides, the CDR3 is TGTGCCAGCAGCGTAGATAGTGGACTAGCGGGGAGTGAGGAGACCCAGTACTTC. This sequence joins TRBV9 and TRBJ2-5; 12 bases are a match to TRBD2. With 0 bases clipped from V and 5 bases from J, the junction kept 11 bases outside the gene matches. The CDR3 contains 18 residues. Germline-derived CDR1 and CDR2 are SGDLS and YYNGEE. Variable domain in full (rest from reference TRBV9 and TRBJ2-5): DSGVTQTPKHLITATGQRVTLRCSPRSGDLSVYWYQQSLDQGLQFLIQYYNGEERAKGNILERFSAQQFPDLHSELNLSSLELGDSALYFCASSVDSGLAGSEETQYFGPGTRLLVL.

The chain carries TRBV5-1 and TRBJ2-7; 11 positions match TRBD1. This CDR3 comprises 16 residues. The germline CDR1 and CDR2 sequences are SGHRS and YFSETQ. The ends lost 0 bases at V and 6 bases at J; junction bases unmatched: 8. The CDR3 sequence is CASSLGSGQGGPEQYF. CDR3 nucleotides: TGCGCCAGCAGCTTGGGCTCGGGACAGGGGGGGCCCGAGCAGTACTTC.

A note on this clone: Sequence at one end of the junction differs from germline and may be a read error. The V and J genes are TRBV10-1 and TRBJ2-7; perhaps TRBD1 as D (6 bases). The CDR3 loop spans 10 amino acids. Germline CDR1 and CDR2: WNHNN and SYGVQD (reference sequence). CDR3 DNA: TGCGCCAGCAGTTGCCGGGACACCAAATTC. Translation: CASSCRDTKF.

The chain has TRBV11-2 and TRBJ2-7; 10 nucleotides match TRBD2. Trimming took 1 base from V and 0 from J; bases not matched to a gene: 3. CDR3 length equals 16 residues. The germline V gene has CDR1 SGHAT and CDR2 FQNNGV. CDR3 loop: CASSLAASGSSYEQYF. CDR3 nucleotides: TGTGCCAGCAGCTTAGCGGCTAGCGGGAGCTCCTACGAGCAGTACTTC.

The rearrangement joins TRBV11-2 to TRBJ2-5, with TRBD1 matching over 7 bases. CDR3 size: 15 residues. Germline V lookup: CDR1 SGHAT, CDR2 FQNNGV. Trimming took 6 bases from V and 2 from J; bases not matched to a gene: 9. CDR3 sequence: CASRRPGQTQETQYF. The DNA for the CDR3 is TGTGCCAGCAGAAGACCGGGACAGACGCAAGAGACCCAGTACTTC.

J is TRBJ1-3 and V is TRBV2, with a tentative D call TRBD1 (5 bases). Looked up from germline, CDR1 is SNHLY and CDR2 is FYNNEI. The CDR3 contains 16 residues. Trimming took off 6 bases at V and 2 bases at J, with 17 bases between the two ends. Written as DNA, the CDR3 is TGTGCCAGCAGGCTTATTCGGGGGTTGACTGGAAACACCATATATTTT. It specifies CASRLIRGLTGNTIYF. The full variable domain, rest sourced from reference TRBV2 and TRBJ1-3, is EPEVTQTPSHQVTQMGQEVILRCVPISNHLYFYWYRQILGQKVEFLVSFYNNEISEKSEIFDDQFSVERPDGSNFTLKIRSTKLEDSAMYFCASRLIRGLTGNTIYFGEGSWLTVV.

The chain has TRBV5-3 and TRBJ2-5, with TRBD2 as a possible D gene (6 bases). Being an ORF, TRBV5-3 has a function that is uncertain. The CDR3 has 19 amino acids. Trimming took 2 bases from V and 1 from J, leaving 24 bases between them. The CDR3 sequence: CARSLVVIRRGLRQETQYF. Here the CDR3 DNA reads TGTGCCAGAAGCTTAGTAGTCATAAGGCGGGGTCTCCGCCAAGAGACCCAGTACTTC.

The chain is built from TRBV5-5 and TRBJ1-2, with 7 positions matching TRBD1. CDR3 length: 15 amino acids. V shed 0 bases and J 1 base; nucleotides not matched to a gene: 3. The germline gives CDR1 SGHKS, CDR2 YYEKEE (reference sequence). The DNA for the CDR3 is TGTGCCAGCAGCTTGGGGGGACAGTTTAACTATGGCTACACCTTC. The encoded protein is CASSLGGQFNYGYTF.

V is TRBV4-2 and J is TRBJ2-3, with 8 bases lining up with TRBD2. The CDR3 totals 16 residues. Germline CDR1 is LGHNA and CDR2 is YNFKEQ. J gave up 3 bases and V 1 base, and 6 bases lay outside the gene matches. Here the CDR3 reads CASSQVTGGATDTQYF. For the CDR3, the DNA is TGTGCCAGCAGCCAAGTTACGGGAGGGGCGACAGATACGCAGTATTTT.

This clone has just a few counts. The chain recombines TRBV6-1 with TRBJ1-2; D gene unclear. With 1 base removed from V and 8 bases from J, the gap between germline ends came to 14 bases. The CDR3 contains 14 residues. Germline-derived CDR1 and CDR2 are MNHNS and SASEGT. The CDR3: CASSEGGGFDGYTF. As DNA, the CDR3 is TGTGCCAGCAGTGAAGGCGGAGGATTCGACGGCTACACCTTC.

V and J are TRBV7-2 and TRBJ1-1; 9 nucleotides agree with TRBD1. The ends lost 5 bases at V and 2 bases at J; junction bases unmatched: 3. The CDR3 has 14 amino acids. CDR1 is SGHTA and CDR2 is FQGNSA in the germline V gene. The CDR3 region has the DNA TGTGCCAGCAGCGAGACAGGGGGTAACACTGAAGCTTTCTTT. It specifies CASSETGGNTEAFF. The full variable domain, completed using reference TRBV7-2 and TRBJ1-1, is GAGVSQSPSNKVTEKGKDVELRCDPISGHTALYWYRQSLGQGLEFLIYFQGNSAPDKSGLPSDRFSAERTGGSVSTLTIQRTQQEDSAVYLCASSETGGNTEAFFGQGTRLTVV.

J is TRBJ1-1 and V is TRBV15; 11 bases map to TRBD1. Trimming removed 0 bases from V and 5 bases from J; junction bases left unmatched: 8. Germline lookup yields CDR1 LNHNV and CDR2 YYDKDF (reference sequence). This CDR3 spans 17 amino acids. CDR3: CATSREGTGGRRTEAFF. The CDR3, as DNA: TGTGCCACCAGCAGAGAAGGGACAGGGGGGAGAAGGACTGAAGCTTTCTTT. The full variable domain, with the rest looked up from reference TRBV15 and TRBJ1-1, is DAMVIQNPRYQVTQFGKPVTLSCSQTLNHNVMYWYQQKSSQAPKLLFHYYDKDFNNEADTPDNFQSRRPNTSFCFLDIRSPGLGDTAMYLCATSREGTGGRRTEAFFGQGTRLTVV.

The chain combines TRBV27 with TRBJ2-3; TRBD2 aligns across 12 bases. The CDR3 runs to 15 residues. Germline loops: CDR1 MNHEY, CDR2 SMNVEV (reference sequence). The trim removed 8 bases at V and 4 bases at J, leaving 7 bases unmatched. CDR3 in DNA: TGTGCCAGCGGACCTAGCGGGAGGGTCTCAGATACGCAGTATTTT. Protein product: CASGPSGRVSDTQYF.

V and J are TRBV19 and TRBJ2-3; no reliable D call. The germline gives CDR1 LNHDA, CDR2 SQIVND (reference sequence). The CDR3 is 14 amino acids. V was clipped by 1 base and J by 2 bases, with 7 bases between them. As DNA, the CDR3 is TGTGCCAGTAGTATAGGTAGTCTCACAGATACGCAGTATTTT. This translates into CASSIGSLTDTQYF.